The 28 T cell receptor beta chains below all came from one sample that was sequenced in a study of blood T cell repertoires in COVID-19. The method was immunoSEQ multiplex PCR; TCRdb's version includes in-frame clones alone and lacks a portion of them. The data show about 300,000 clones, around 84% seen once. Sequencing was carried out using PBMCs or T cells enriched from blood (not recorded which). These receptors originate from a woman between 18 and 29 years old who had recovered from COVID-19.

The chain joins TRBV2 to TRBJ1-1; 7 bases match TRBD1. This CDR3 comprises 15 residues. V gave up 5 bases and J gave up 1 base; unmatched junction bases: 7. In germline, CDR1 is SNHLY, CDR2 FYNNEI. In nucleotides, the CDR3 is TGTGCCAGCAGTACACAGGGGCATCCGAACACTGAAGCTTTCTTT. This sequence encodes CASSTQGHPNTEAFF.

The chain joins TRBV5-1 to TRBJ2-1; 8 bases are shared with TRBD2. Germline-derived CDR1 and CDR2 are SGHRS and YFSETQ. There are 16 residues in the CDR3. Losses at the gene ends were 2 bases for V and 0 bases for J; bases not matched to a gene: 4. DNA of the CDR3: TGCGCCAGCAGCTTCCCGGGAGGGGGCTCCTACAATGAGCAGTTCTTC. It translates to CASSFPGGGSYNEQFF.

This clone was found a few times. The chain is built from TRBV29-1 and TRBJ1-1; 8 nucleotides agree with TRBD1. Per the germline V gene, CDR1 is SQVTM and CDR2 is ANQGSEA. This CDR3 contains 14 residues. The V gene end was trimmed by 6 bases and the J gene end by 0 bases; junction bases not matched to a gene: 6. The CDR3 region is CSVDRVFMNTEAFF. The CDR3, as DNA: TGCAGCGTGGACAGGGTTTTCATGAACACTGAAGCTTTCTTT.

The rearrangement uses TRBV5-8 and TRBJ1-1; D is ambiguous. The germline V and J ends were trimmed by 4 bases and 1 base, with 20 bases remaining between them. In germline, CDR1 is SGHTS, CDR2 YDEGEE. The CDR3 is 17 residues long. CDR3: CASSELYYERRNTEAFF. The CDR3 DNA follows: TGTGCCAGCAGCGAACTTTATTACGAAAGGAGGAACACTGAAGCTTTCTTT.

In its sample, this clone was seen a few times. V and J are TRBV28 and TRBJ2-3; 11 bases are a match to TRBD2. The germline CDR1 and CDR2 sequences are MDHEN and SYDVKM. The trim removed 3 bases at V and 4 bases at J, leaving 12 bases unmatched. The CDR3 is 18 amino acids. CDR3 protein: CASSFAESTSGSPDTQYF. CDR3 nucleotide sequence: TGTGCCAGCAGTTTCGCCGAATCAACTAGCGGGAGCCCAGATACGCAGTATTTT.

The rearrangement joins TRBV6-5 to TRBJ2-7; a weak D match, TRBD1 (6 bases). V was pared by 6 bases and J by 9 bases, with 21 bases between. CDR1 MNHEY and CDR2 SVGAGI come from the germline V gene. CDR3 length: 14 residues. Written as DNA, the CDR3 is TGTGCCAGCAGCCCCTTAGGCAGGGGCTTTGTGCAGTACTTC. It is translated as CASSPLGRGFVQYF.

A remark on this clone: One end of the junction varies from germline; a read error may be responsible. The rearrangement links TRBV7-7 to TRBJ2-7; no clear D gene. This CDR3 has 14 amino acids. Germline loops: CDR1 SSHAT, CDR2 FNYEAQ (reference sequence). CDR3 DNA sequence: TGTGCTAGCAGCTTAGGAGACACGGTTGGAGAGCAGTACTTC. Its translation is CASSLGDTVGEQYF. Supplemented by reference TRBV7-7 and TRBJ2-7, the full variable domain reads GAGVSQSPRYKVTKRGQDVTLRCDPISSHATLYWYQQALGQGPEFLTYFNYEAQPDKSGLPSDRFSAERPEGSISTLTIQRTEQRDSAMYRCASSLGDTVGEQYFGPGTRLTVT.

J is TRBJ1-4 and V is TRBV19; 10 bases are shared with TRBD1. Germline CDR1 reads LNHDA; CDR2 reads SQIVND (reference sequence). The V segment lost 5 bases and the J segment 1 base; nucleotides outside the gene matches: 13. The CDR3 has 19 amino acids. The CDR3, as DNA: TGTGCCAGTAGTTCCCAGACAGGGGGCTTTATGGGAACTAATGAAAAACTGTTTTTT. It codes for CASSSQTGGFMGTNEKLFF.

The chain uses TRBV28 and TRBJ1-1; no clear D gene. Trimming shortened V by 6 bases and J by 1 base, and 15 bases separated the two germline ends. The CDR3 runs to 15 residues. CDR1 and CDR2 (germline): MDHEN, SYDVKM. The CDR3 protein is CASSLFRRRNTEAFF. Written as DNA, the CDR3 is TGTGCCAGCAGCCTCTTCCGACGGAGGAACACTGAAGCTTTCTTT.

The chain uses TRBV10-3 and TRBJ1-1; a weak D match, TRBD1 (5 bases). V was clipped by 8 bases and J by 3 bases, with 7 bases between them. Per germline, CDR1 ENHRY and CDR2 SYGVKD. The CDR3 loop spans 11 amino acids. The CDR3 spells CAIGGDTEAFF. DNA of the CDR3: TGTGCCATCGGAGGGGACACTGAAGCTTTCTTT.

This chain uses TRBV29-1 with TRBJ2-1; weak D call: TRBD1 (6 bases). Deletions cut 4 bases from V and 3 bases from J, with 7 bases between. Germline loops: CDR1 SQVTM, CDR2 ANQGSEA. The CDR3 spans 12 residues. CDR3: CSVGDNYNEQFF. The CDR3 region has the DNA TGCAGCGTTGGGGACAACTACAATGAGCAGTTCTTC.

For the CDR3, the DNA is TGTGCTAGTGGTTTTCGGGGGGAGACCCAGTACTTC. Its protein product is CASGFRGETQYF. The chain joins TRBV12-5 to TRBJ2-5; perhaps TRBD2 as D (6 bases). Trimming pared 3 bases from V and 5 bases from J, leaving 7 bases between. This CDR3 is 12 amino acids long. CDR1 and CDR2 from the germline V gene are LGHNT and FRNRAP.

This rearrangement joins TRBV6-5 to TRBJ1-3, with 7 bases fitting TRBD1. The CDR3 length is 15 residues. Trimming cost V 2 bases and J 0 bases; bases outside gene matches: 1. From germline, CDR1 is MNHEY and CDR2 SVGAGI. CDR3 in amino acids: CASSYEGASGNTIYF. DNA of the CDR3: TGTGCCAGCAGTTACGAGGGGGCCTCTGGAAACACCATATATTTT.

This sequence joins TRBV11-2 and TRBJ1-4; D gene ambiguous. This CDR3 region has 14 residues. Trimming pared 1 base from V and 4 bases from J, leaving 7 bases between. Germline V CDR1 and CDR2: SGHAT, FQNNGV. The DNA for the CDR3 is TGTGCCAGCAGCTTAGGGTACGGTAATGAAAAACTGTTTTTT. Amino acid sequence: CASSLGYGNEKLFF.

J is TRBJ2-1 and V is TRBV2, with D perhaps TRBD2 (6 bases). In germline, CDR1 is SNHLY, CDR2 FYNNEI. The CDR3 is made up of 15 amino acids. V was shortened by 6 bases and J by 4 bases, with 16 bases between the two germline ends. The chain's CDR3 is CASRETGTLYNEQFF. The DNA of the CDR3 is TGTGCCAGCAGAGAAACCGGGACTCTTTACAATGAGCAGTTCTTC.

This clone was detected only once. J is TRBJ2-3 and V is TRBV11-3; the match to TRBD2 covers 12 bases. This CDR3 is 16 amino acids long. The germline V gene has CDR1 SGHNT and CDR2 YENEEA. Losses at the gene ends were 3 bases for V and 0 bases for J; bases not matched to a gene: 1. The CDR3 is CASSFGLAGSTDTQYF. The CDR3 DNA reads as TGTGCCAGCAGCTTCGGACTAGCGGGGAGCACAGATACGCAGTATTTT.

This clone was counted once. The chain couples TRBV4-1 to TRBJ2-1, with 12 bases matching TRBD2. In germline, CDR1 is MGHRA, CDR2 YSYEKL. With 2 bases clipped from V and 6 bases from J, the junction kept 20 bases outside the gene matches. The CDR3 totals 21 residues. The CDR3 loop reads CASSQRTSGNLDVSVTNEQFF. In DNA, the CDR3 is TGCGCCAGCAGCCAAAGGACTAGCGGGAATTTGGATGTTAGTGTAACCAATGAGCAGTTCTTC.

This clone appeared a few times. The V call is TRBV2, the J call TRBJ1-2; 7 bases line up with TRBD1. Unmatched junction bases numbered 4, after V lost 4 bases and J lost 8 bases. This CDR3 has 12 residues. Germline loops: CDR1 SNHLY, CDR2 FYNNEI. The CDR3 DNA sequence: TGTGCCAGCAGTGTCTACAGGGGAGGCTACACCTTC. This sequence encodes CASSVYRGGYTF.

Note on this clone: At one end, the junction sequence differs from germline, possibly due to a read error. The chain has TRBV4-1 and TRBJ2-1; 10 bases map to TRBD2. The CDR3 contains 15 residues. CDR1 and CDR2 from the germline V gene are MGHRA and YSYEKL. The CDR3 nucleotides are TGCGCCAGCAGCCACGATAGTAGCGGGGGGTTTGAGCGGTTCTTC. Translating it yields CASSHDSSGGFERFF.

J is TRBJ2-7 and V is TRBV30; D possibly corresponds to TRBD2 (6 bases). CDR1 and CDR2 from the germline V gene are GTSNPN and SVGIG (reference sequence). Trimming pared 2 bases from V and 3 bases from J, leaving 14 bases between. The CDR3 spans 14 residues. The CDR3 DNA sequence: TGTGCCTGGAGTACCGGGACTTTAATCTACGAGCAGTACTTC. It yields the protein CAWSTGTLIYEQYF.

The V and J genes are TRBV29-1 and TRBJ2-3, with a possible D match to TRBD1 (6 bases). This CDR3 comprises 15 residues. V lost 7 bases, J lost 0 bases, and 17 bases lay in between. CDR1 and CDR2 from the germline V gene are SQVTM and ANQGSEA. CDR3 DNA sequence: TGCAGCGGCAGGCCAGGGGTAACTAGCACAGATACGCAGTATTTT. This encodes CSGRPGVTSTDTQYF.

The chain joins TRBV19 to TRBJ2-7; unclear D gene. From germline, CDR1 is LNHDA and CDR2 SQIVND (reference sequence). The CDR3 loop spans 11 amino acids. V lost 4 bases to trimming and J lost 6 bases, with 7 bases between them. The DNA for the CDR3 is TGTGCCAGTAGTAGATGGCTCGAGCAGTACTTC. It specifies CASSRWLEQYF.

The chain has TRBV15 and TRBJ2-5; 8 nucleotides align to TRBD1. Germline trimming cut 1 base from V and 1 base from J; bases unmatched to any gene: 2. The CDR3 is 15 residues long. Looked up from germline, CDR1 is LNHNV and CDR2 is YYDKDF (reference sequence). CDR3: CATSRGDRLQETQYF. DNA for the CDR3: TGTGCCACCAGCAGAGGGGACAGGCTCCAAGAGACCCAGTACTTC.

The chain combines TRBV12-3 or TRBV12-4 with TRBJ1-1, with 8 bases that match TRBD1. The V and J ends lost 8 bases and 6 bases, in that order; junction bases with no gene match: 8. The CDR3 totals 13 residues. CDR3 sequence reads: CASLPWTGSEAFF. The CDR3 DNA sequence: TGTGCCAGCCTCCCATGGACAGGGTCTGAAGCTTTCTTT.

The CDR3 DNA follows: TGTGCCAGCAGTCCGACAGGGGGTGGTAGCAATCAGCCCCAGCATTTT. Residues: CASSPTGGGSNQPQHF. V usage is TRBV28 and J usage is TRBJ1-5; 9 positions match TRBD1. Germline values: CDR1 MDHEN, CDR2 SYDVKM. Trimming cost V 5 bases and J 0 bases; bases outside gene matches: 5. The CDR3 length is 16 residues.

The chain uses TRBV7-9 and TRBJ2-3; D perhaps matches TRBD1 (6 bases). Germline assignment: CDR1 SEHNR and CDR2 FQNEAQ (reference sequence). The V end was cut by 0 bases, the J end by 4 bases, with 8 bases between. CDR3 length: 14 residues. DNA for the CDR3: TGTGCCAGCAGCTTAGCGGGGGCTGCAGATACGCAGTATTTT. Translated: CASSLAGAADTQYF. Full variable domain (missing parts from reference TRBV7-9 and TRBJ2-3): DTGVSQNPRHKITKRGQNVTFRCDPISEHNRLYWYRQTLGQGPEFLTYFQNEAQLEKSRLLSDRFSAERPKGSFSTLEIQRTEQGDSAMYLCASSLAGAADTQYFGPGTRLTVL.

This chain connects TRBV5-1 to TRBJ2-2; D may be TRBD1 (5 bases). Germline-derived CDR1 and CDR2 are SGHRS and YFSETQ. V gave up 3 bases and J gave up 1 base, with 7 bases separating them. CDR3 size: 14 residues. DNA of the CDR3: TGCGCCAGCAGCTCCACAGGGAACACCGGGGAGCTGTTTTTT. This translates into CASSSTGNTGELFF.

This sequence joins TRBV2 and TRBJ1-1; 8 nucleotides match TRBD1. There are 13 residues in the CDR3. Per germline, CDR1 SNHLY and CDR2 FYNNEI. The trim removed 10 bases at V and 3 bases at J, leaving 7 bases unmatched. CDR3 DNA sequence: TGTGCCAACTCCAGGGGGCGGGACACTGAAGCTTTCTTT. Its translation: CANSRGRDTEAFF. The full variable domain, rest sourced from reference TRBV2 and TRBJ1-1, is EPEVTQTPSHQVTQMGQEVILRCVPISNHLYFYWYRQILGQKVEFLVSFYNNEISEKSEIFDDQFSVERPDGSNFTLKIRSTKLEDSAMYFCANSRGRDTEAFFGQGTRLTVV.